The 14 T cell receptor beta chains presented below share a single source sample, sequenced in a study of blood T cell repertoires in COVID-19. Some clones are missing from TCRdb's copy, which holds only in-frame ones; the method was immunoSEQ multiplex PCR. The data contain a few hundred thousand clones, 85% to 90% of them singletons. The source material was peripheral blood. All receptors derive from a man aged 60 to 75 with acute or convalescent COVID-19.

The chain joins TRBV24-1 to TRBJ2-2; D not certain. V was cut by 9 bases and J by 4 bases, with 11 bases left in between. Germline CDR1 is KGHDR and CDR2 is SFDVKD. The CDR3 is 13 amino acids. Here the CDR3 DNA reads TGTGCCACCTCGGGTTCAGTCACCGGGGAGCTGTTTTTT. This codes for CATSGSVTGELFF.

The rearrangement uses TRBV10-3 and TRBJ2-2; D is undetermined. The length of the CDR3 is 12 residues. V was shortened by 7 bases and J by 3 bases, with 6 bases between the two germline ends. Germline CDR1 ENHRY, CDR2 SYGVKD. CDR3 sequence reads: CAITGDTGELFF. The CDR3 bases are TGTGCCATCACCGGAGACACCGGGGAGCTGTTTTTT.

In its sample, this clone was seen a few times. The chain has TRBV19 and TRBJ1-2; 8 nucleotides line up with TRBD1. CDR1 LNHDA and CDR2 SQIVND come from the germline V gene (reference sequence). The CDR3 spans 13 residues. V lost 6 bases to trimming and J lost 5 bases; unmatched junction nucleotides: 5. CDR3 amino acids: CASSRTGTYGYTF. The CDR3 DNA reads TGTGCCAGTAGCAGGACAGGGACTTATGGCTACACCTTC.

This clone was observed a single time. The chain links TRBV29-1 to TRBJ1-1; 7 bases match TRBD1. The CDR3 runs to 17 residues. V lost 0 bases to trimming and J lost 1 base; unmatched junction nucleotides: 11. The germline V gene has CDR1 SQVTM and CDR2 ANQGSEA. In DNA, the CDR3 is TGCAGCGTTGAAGATCCTAGGGGGCCGGGCACGAACACTGAAGCTTTCTTT. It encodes CSVEDPRGPGTNTEAFF.

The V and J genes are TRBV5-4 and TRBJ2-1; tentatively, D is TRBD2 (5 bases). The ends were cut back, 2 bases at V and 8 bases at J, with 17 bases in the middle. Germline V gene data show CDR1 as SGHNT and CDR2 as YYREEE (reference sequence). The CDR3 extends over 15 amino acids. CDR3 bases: TGTGCCAGCAGCTTAATTCCAGCGGTAAGGGATGAGCAGTTCTTC. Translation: CASSLIPAVRDEQFF.

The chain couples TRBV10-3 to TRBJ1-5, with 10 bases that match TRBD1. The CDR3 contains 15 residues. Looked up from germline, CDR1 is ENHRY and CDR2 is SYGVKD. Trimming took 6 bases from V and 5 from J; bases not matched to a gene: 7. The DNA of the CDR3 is TGTGCCATCAGGGGGGACAGGGGAGGCGATCAGCCCCAGCATTTT. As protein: CAIRGDRGGDQPQHF.

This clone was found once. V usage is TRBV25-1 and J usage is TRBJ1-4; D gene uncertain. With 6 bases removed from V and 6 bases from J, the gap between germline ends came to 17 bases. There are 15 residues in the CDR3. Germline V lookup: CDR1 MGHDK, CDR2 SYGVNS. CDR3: CASSASPSSHEKLFF. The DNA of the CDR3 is TGTGCCAGCAGCGCGTCCCCGTCATCGCATGAAAAACTGTTTTTT.

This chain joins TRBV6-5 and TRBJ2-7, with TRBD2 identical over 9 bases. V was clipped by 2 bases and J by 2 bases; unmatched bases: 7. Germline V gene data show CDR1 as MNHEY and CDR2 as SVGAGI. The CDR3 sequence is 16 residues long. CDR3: CASSYRGAGGAYEQYF. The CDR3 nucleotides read TGTGCCAGCAGTTACCGGGGCGCGGGAGGGGCCTACGAGCAGTACTTC.

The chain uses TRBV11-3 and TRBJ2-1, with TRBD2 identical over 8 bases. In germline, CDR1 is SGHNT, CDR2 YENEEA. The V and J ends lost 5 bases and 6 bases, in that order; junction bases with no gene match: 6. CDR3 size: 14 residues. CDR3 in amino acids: CASSQSGRVNEQFF. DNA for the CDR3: TGTGCCAGCAGCCAGAGCGGGAGAGTCAATGAGCAGTTCTTC.

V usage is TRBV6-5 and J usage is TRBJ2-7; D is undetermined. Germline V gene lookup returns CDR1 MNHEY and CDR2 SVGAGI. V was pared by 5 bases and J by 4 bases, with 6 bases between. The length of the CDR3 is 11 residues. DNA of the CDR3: TGTGCCAGCAGTAACCAGTACGAGCAGTACTTC. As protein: CASSNQYEQYF.

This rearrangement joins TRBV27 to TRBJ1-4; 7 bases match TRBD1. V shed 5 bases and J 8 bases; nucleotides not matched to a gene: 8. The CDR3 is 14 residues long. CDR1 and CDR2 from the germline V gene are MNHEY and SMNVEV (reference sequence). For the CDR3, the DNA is TGTGCCAGCAGTCGACAGGGCCCGGGAGAAAAACTGTTTTTT. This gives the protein CASSRQGPGEKLFF.

The CDR3 DNA reads TGTGCCAGCACCTTGGGTACTATCCGGAGAATCACTGAAGCTTTCTTT. Residues: CASTLGTIRRITEAFF. The chain uses TRBV28 and TRBJ1-1; D unresolved. Trimming pared 7 bases from V and 4 bases from J, leaving 22 bases between. This CDR3 has 16 amino acids. CDR1 and CDR2 from the germline V gene are MDHEN and SYDVKM. The full variable domain, in which reference TRBV28 and TRBJ1-1 provide the parts outside the CDR3, is DVKVTQSSRYLVKRTGEKVFLECVQDMDHENMFWYRQDPGLGLRLIYFSYDVKMKEKGDIPEGYSVSREKKERFSLILESASTNQTSMYLCASTLGTIRRITEAFFGQGTRLTVV.

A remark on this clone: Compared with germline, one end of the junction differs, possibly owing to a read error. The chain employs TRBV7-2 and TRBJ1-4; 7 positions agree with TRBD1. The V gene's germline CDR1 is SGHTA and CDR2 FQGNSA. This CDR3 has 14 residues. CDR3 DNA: TGTGCCAGCAGCCCGGGACAGACTAAAGAAAAACTGTTTTTT. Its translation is CASSPGQTKEKLFF.

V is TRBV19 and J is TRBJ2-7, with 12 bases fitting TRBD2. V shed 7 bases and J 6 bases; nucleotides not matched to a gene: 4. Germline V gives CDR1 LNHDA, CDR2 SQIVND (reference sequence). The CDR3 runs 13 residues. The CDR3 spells CASKTSGSGEQYF. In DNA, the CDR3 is TGTGCCAGTAAGACTAGCGGGAGTGGCGAGCAGTACTTC. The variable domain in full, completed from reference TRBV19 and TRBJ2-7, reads DGGITQSPKYLFRKEGQNVTLSCEQNLNHDAMYWYRQDPGQGLRLIYYSQIVNDFQKGDIAEGYSVSREKKESFPLTVTSAQKNPTAFYLCASKTSGSGEQYFGPGTRLTVT.